This TCR beta chain emerged from a study of CD8 T cells in ankylosing spondylitis listed by TCRdb under 2017. At the level of the whole study: The study set out to find disease-linked TCR variants by profiling T cell receptor beta repertoires in ankylosing spondylitis patients and healthy donors. Peripheral blood was sampled, and synovial fluid was additionally collected from ankylosing spondylitis patients. In total, the full study cohort was made up of over a hundred healthy donors and 20 to 25 ankylosing spondylitis patients. The research as a whole found: According to the report, matched synovial fluid samples from ankylosing spondylitis patients were significantly enriched for the disease-linked clones. Blood from ankylosing spondylitis patients appeared to be characterized by a TCR beta motif composed of under 10 highly homologous amino acid variants. In peripheral blood, the disease-linked clones were found at relatively low frequencies and had a CD8+ phenotype. Some of the motif variants had been reported before in the synovial fluid and blood of reactive arthritis patients, a finding that suggests common disease-initiation mechanisms.

This clonotype has at least ten counts. Its antigen is not yet known. No much larger clonotype is one base removed from it; base qualities were not supplied. For sequencing, an Illumina HiSeq 2500 was employed. TCR beta libraries were prepared by quantitative 5'-RACE with molecular barcodes. The authors processed their data as follows. To identify disease-linked TCR variants, a new computational method was used, one built on a probabilistic model of VDJ rearrangement. TCRdb itself trimmed the public reads at Q25 with fastp, ran MiXCR and retained productive beta chains. Each record represents a unique CDR3 protein, reported with the most common genes and DNA among its rows. None of the V and J calls come from the authors' own analysis; TCRdb made them. A total of roughly 490,000 distinct CDR3 sequences appear in this sample, roughly 5% of them only once. Together, the top ten hold under 4.5% of the sample.

V and J are truncated by 3 bases and 5 bases respectively, leaving an intervening sequence of 9 bases. The CDR3 sequence holds 13 residues, the cysteine and phenylalanine included. The kept DNA is CDR3 alone, 39 bases in frame from the first base. From the germline V gene, CDR1 is SGHTA and CDR2 is FQGNSA. The sequenced sample consisted of blood, either unsorted or a sorted T cell fraction (not recorded which). This TCR derives from a male donor with ankylosing spondylitis. The sequence is built from TRBV7-2 and TRBJ2-3, with the D gene call left open. The sequenced DNA is TGTGCCAGCAGCTTTCCACCGGGAGATACGCAGTATTTT. It is translated as CASSFPPGDTQYF. With the portions outside the CDR3 filled from the reference TRBV7-2 and TRBJ2-3 genes, the complete variable region becomes GAGVSQSPSNKVTEKGKDVELRCDPISGHTALYWYRQSLGQGLEFLIYFQGNSAPDKSGLPSDRFSAERTGGSVSTLTIQRTQQEDSAVYLCASSFPPGDTQYFGPGTRLTVL.